This T cell receptor (beta chain) was captured by sequencing in a study of vaccination effects on CD4 cells after COVID-19. Here immunoSEQ multiplex PCR was the method, and the copy in TCRdb shows in-frame clones only, minus some. The sample records about 25,000 clones, 65% to 85% being singletons. Findings of the study overall: Clonal contraction was marked in infection- and vaccine-induced clones late after vaccination.

Germline V CDR1 and CDR2: SGHTA, FQGTGA. The CDR3 spans 21 residues. The junction had 13 bases not matched to a gene; V was cut back by 3 bases and J by 2 bases. On this clone itself: Antigen: not known.

Viral peptide pool expansion of antigen-specific CD4+ T cells preceded sequencing in the ViraFEST assay. With around ten days of culture completed, CD4+ T cells were isolated. Their SARS-CoV-2 infection, verified by PCR, occurred between March and December 2020. Cultures got half-medium changes with IL-2 on days 3 and 7. The receptor's source is a human donor who had a prior SARS-CoV-2 infection. The chain has TRBV7-3 and TRBJ2-1, with TRBD2 matching over 16 bases. Here the sequenced sample was CD4+ T cells from PBMCs cultured with SARS-CoV-2 spike peptides, taken before COVID-19 vaccination. The CDR3 reads CASSLKGPGLAGGTTYNEQFF. CDR3 in DNA: TGTGCCAGCAGCTTGAAGGGACCGGGACTAGCGGGAGGGACGACCTACAATGAGCAGTTCTTC. Based on the CDR3 plus reference TRBV7-3 and TRBJ2-1, the full variable domain is GAGVSQTPSNKVTEKGKYVELRCDPISGHTALYWYRQSLGQGPEFLIYFQGTGAADDSGLPNDRFFAVRPEGSVSTLKIQRTERGDSAVYLCASSLKGPGLAGGTTYNEQFFGPGTRLTVL.